A single sample gave rise to the 19 T cell receptor beta chains below, sequenced in a study of post-analysis software for immune sequencing data. Study-level points and caveats: TRBV segments more frequent in patients than in controls numbered a few and included TRBV5-6, TRBV5-1 and TRBV20-1.

No antigen has been identified for these receptors. Prepared libraries of TCR beta cDNA carried unique molecular identifiers. TCRdb reprocessed the PCR reads via MiXCR and lists one record per CDR3 protein. This table has 600,000 to 750,000 distinct CDR3 sequences, 55% to 60% appearing once. The specimen was blood. The receptors were sampled from a girl aged 2-9 years with multiple sclerosis.

The V gene is TRBV12-5, the J gene TRBJ2-1; D is possibly TRBD1 (6 bases). The germline V gene has CDR1 LGHNT and CDR2 FRNRAP. Trimming cost V 6 bases and J 0 bases, with 9 bases left between them. This CDR3 contains 14 residues. CDR3: CASGDRSSYNEQFF. The CDR3 nucleotides are TGTGCTAGTGGCGACAGGAGCTCCTACAATGAGCAGTTCTTC.

The V call is TRBV5-1, the J call TRBJ1-1; D unresolved. The CDR3 contains 15 residues. Trimming cost V 3 bases and J 0 bases, with 12 bases left between them. Germline V gene lookup returns CDR1 SGHRS and CDR2 YFSETQ. For the CDR3, the DNA is TGCGCCAGCAGCTCCTGGGTAGGGATGAACACTGAAGCTTTCTTT. Amino acids: CASSSWVGMNTEAFF.

This clonotype was observed a few times. The chain links TRBV11-2 to TRBJ2-3; TRBD2 aligns across 11 bases. The CDR3 covers 18 residues. Trimming at V came to 4 bases and at J to 3 bases, leaving 12 bases not matched to a gene. The germline V gene has CDR1 SGHAT and CDR2 FQNNGV. CDR3 region: CASSSGPRLAGTTDTQYF. The CDR3 DNA reads TGTGCCAGCAGCTCAGGACCCAGACTAGCGGGGACTACAGATACGCAGTATTTT.

The chain recombines TRBV6-5 with TRBJ1-1; D unresolved. The V gene's germline CDR1 is MNHEY and CDR2 SVGAGI. V gave up 6 bases and J gave up 5 bases, with 10 bases separating them. The CDR3 extends over 12 amino acids. CDR3 nucleotides: TGTGCCAGCAGAAACCAGGAGACTGAAGCTTTCTTT. Translating it yields CASRNQETEAFF.

J is TRBJ2-6 and V is TRBV10-3; D gene ambiguous. V was cut by 8 bases and J by 1 base, with 3 bases left in between. The germline gives CDR1 ENHRY, CDR2 SYGVKD. The CDR3 sequence is 12 residues long. Here the CDR3 reads CAIRSGANVLTF. For the CDR3, the DNA is TGTGCCATCCGGTCTGGGGCCAACGTCCTGACTTTC.

The chain is built from TRBV29-1 and TRBJ2-3; D is ambiguous. The CDR3 covers 14 residues. Germline CDR1 reads SQVTM; CDR2 reads ANQGSEA. V was cut by 0 bases and J by 6 bases, with 13 bases left in between. The CDR3 DNA is TGCAGCGTTGAAGATGATAGGAAGGTGGATACGCAGTATTTT. Its translation is CSVEDDRKVDTQYF.

The rearrangement uses TRBV5-1 and TRBJ2-5, with TRBD1 matching 7 bases. The CDR3 has 13 amino acids. CDR1 and CDR2 (germline): SGHRS, YFSETQ. Trimming removed 6 bases from V and 11 bases from J; junction bases left unmatched: 13. CDR3 sequence (DNA): TGCGCCAGCACTGGACAGGAAAACATAGAGCAGTACTTC. Protein: CASTGQENIEQYF.

The CDR3 region has the DNA TGTGCCAGCGAAGGTATCGGAGAGACCCAGTACTTC. Translation gives CASEGIGETQYF. The chain combines TRBV7-9 with TRBJ2-5; unclear D gene. With 8 bases removed from V and 4 bases from J, the gap between germline ends came to 11 bases. The CDR3 has 12 residues. Germline V gene sequence: CDR1 SEHNR, CDR2 FQNEAQ (reference sequence).

This clonotype has a handful of counts. This chain links TRBV4-2 with TRBJ1-5; 10 bases are a match to TRBD1. The CDR3 contains 17 residues. Germline CDR1 LGHNA, CDR2 YNFKEQ. The V segment lost 1 base and the J segment 7 bases; nucleotides outside the gene matches: 10. The CDR3 here is CASSQAPTGGDLQPQHF. As DNA, the CDR3 is TGTGCCAGCAGCCAAGCCCCGACAGGGGGCGACCTCCAGCCCCAGCATTTT.

This clonotype appeared once. This chain links TRBV7-9 with TRBJ1-1; D gene uncertain. The CDR3 is made up of 13 amino acids. V gave up 4 bases and J gave up 6 bases, with 12 bases separating them. Germline values: CDR1 SEHNR, CDR2 FQNEAQ (reference sequence). The DNA of the CDR3 is TGTGCCAGCAGCTCTTCAGTAAAAGCTGAAGCTTTCTTT. Protein product: CASSSSVKAEAFF.

The V and J genes are TRBV11-2 and TRBJ2-5, with 7 nucleotides matching TRBD1. This CDR3 has 15 amino acids. Germline lookup yields CDR1 SGHAT and CDR2 FQNNGV. The junction had 6 bases not matched to a gene; V was cut back by 2 bases and J by 3 bases. The DNA for the CDR3 is TGTGCCAGCAGCTTAAGCTCCGGGACAGAAGAGACCCAGTACTTC. Translation gives CASSLSSGTEETQYF.

This clonotype was found once. The chain recombines TRBV28 with TRBJ2-1; 10 nucleotides line up with TRBD2. With 2 bases clipped from V and 9 bases from J, the junction kept 7 bases outside the gene matches. Germline values: CDR1 MDHEN, CDR2 SYDVKM. This CDR3 contains 15 residues. The CDR3 region has the DNA TGTGCCAGCAGTTTAAGAGCGGGAGGGCTCGGTGAGCAGTTCTTC. Protein: CASSLRAGGLGEQFF.

This clonotype was seen a handful of times. This rearrangement joins TRBV15 to TRBJ2-7, with D perhaps matching TRBD1 or TRBD2 (5 bases each). V lost 3 bases to trimming and J lost 6 bases, with 12 bases between them. Germline CDR1 LNHNV, CDR2 YYDKDF (reference sequence). The CDR3 is 13 amino acids. The CDR3 DNA reads TGTGCCACCAGCAGGACATCTGGGGGCGAGCAGTACTTC. Residues: CATSRTSGGEQYF.

This chain connects TRBV5-7 to TRBJ1-1; TRBD1 might be the D (6 bases). TRBV5-7 has ORF status, its function being uncertain. The CDR3 extends over 16 amino acids. The ends were cut back, 4 bases at V and 0 bases at J, with 16 bases in the middle. The CDR3 bases are TGTGCCAGCAGCCTAACCGGACAGTACATGAACACTGAAGCTTTCTTT. It encodes CASSLTGQYMNTEAFF.

The chain joins TRBV5-5 to TRBJ2-4; D may be TRBD2 (6 bases). V gave up 4 bases and J gave up 0 bases, with 17 bases separating them. Germline CDR1 reads SGHKS; CDR2 reads YYEKEE (reference sequence). CDR3 length: 17 residues. The CDR3: CASSGDGTGIAKNIQYF. The CDR3, as DNA: TGTGCCAGCAGCGGTGACGGGACTGGAATAGCCAAAAACATTCAGTACTTC.

This clonotype was observed once. The genes are TRBV7-9 and TRBJ2-1; D call uncertain. Germline V gene data show CDR1 as SEHNR and CDR2 as FQNEAQ (reference sequence). Trimming took off 0 bases at V and 6 bases at J, with 6 bases between the two ends. The CDR3 covers 13 residues. CDR3 DNA: TGTGCCAGCAGCTTAGCGTTCGGCAATGAGCAGTTCTTC. Its translation is CASSLAFGNEQFF.

V and J are TRBV5-1 and TRBJ2-5; 13 bases are a match to TRBD2. Trimming removed 3 bases from V and 4 bases from J; junction bases left unmatched: 6. The CDR3 sequence is 16 residues long. From germline, CDR1 is SGHRS and CDR2 YFSETQ. The CDR3 nucleotides are TGCGCCAGCAGCTCCGGACTAGCGGGAGTGCTAGAGACCCAGTACTTC. Its protein is CASSSGLAGVLETQYF.

The V and J genes are TRBV6-6 and TRBJ2-7; the D call may be TRBD1 or TRBD2 (5 bases each). CDR1 is MNHNY and CDR2 is SVGAGI in the germline V gene (reference sequence). This CDR3 spans 13 amino acids. V lost 2 bases and J 2 bases, leaving 7 bases between the germline ends. The CDR3 DNA reads as TGTGCCAGCAGTTACAAGGGACCCTACGAGCAGTACTTC. Protein sequence: CASSYKGPYEQYF.

This clonotype was counted between two and nine times. The chain joins TRBV20-1 to TRBJ2-1; 7 nucleotides align to TRBD2. From germline, CDR1 is DFQATT and CDR2 SNEGSKA (reference sequence). The CDR3 spans 14 residues. J lost 4 bases, V lost 0 bases, and 3 bases had no gene match. The chain's CDR3 is CSARDQLAYNEQFF. CDR3 sequence (DNA): TGCAGTGCTAGAGATCAACTAGCGTACAATGAGCAGTTCTTC.